Here is one T cell receptor (beta chain) with its context. These data come from a study of CXCR3-negative and CXCR3-positive naive CD8 T cells. UMI-labeled TRB cDNA libraries were prepared by 5' RACE. No DNA is given; TCRdb re-called the 5' RACE reads and lists each CDR3 protein once. The sample holds 20,000 to 30,000 distinct CDR3 sequences. The TCR sequence derives from a human donor in good health. Some clones in this sample may be carry-over from other donors' samples. Sequenced: naive CXCR3- CD8+ T cells from blood. Subset noted: CD45RO-CCR7+CD27+CD95- naive CD8+ T cells lacking CXCR3 (TNR3-).

This CDR3 reads CASSFLAGTASYGYTF. The chain has TRBV7-8 and TRBJ1-2; the TCRdb D gene call, TRBD1, has no DNA to confirm it. This CDR3 has 16 residues. Looked up from germline, CDR1 is SGHVS and CDR2 is FQNEAQ.